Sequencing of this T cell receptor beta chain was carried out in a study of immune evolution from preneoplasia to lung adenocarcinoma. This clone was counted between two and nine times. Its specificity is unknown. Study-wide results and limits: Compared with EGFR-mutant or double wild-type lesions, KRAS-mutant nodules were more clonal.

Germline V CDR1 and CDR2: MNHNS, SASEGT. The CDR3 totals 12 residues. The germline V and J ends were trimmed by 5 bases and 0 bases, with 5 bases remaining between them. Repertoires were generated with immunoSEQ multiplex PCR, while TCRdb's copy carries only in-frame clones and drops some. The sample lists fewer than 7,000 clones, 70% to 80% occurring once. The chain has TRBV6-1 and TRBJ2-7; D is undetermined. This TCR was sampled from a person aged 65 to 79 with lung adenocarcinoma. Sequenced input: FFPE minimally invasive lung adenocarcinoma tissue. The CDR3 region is CASSPSSYEQYF. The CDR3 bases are TGTGCCAGCAGTCCTAGCTCCTACGAGCAGTACTTC.